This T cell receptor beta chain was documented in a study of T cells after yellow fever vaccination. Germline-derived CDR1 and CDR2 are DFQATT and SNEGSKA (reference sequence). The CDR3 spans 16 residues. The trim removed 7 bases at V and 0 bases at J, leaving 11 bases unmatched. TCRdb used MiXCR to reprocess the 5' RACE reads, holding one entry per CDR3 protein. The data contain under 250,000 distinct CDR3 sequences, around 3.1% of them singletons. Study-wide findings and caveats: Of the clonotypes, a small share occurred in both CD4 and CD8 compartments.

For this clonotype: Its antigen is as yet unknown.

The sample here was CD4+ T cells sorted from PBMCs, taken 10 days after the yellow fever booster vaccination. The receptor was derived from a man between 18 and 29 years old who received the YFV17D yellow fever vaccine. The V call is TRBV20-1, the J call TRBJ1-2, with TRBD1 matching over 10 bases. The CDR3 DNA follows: TGCAGTGGGAAAGCGCGGGACAGGGGATCTAACTATGGCTACACCTTC. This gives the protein CSGKARDRGSNYGYTF.